A selection of T cell receptor beta chains follows, all from one sample in a study of T cells in Graves' hyperthyroidism and ophthalmopathy. TCRdb fed the multiplex PCR reads into MiXCR, producing one record per CDR3 protein. Here the sample spans about 640,000 distinct CDR3 sequences, more than 20% being singletons. Sequencing was done on a sample of blood. Every receptor here comes from a man aged 25-45 years with Graves' ophthalmopathy. CDR3s include the opening cysteine and the closing phenylalanine or tryptophan. D genes are given only for firm matches. Rows give clone size only sometimes, using once, few, many, or a class for an expanded clone.

-	TRBJ2-2	TRBV7-2	few	TGTGCCAGCAGCTTAGTTGTAGGGAGCGCCGGGGAGCTGTTTTTT	CASSLVVGSAGELFF
TRBD2	TRBJ2-2	TRBV10-3	few	TGTGCCATCAGTGAGTCTCGGACTAGGCCCGGGGAGCTGTTTTTT	CAISESRTRPGELFF
TRBD2	TRBJ2-1	TRBV7-2	few	TGTGCCAGCAGCTTGGGGACTAGCGGGGTTAGCAATGAGCAGTTCTTC	CASSLGTSGVSNEQFF
TRBD2	TRBJ2-7	TRBV29-1	-	TGCAGCGTTACACTAGCGGGAGGGCCCGAGCAGTACTTC	CSVTLAGGPEQYF
-	TRBJ2-7	TRBV5-1	-	TGCGCCAGCAGCTTGGAAGGTAGCACGATCTACGAGCAGTACTTC	CASSLEGSTIYEQYF
-	TRBJ1-1	TRBV5-1	few	TGCGCCAGCAGCTTGTTAGACTATAACACTGAAGCTTTCTTT	CASSLLDYNTEAFF
TRBD2	TRBJ2-7	TRBV10-3	few	TGTGCCATCAGTGAGTCTAGGCTAGCGGGACGGTACGAGCAGTACTTC	CAISESRLAGRYEQYF
-	TRBJ1-2	TRBV6-2/TRBV6-3	-	TGTGCCAGCAGTGCTACCGGGACGGACTATGGCTACACCTTC	CASSATGTDYGYTF
TRBD1	TRBJ2-2	TRBV11-2	many	TGTGCCAGCAGCTTAGGCTCCCTCCGTGAGGGGGCAGGCACCGGGGAGCTGTTTTTT	CASSLGSLREGAGTGELFF
-	TRBJ2-2	TRBV11-2	-	TGTGCCAGCAGCCAAAACCCGGGCCCAACCGGGGAGCTGTTTTTT	CASSQNPGPTGELFF
TRBD1	TRBJ1-2	TRBV12-3/TRBV12-4	many	TGTGCCAGCAGTCGCCCGGGACAGGGAATGAGTGGCTACACCTTC	CASSRPGQGMSGYTF
-	TRBJ2-2	TRBV10-3	-	TGTGCCATCAGTGGTCCCCAACAGGACTCGAACACCGGGGAGCTGTTTTTT	CAISGPQQDSNTGELFF
TRBD1	TRBJ1-2	TRBV4-3	-	TGCGCCAGCAGCCAAGACAGTCAGGGGGCGCCAGGCTACACCTTC	CASSQDSQGAPGYTF
TRBD1	TRBJ1-2	TRBV2	few	TGTGCCACCGTCCCGGGACAGGGGGTGATCTATGGCTACACCTTC	CATVPGQGVIYGYTF
-	TRBJ2-7	TRBV6-5	-	TGTGCCAGCAGTTACTCGAGAGAGACAGTAACCTACGAGCAGTACTTC	CASSYSRETVTYEQYF
TRBD2	TRBJ2-1	TRBV12-3/TRBV12-4	-	TGTGCCAGCACCGCTCTAGCGGGATACAATGAGCAGTTCTTC	CASTALAGYNEQFF
TRBD2	TRBJ2-3	TRBV2	many	TGTGCCAGCGTCCGACTAGCGGTAGATACGCAGTATTTT	CASVRLAVDTQYF
-	TRBJ1-6	TRBV2	few	TGTGCCAGCAGTGAGCGTTCGGGGGTGAGGTCACCCCTCCACTTT	CASSERSGVRSPLHF
-	TRBJ2-1	TRBV9	few	TGTGCCAGCAGCGTAGAAACAGAGAATGAGCAGTTCTTC	CASSVETENEQFF
TRBD1	TRBJ2-3	TRBV7-9	few	TGTGCCAGCAGCTGGGACAGGGGGGGCACAGATACGCAGTATTTT	CASSWDRGGTDTQYF
-	TRBJ1-1	TRBV29-1	few	TGCAGCGGGTCCCCTATGAACACTGAAGCTTTCTTT	CSGSPMNTEAFF
-	TRBJ1-5	TRBV19	few	TGTGCCAGTAGTACCACTAGGGCTAATCAGCCCCAGCATTTT	CASSTTRANQPQHF
TRBD1	TRBJ2-3	TRBV2	many	TGTGCCAGCAGTGAGGGGGACAGGCCCACAGATACGCAGTATTTT	CASSEGDRPTDTQYF
TRBD2	TRBJ2-3	TRBV7-9	-	TGTGCCAGCAGCGCCCGGGGACTAGCAAACGGGCGCACAGATACGCAGTATTTT	CASSARGLANGRTDTQYF
TRBD1	TRBJ2-7	TRBV20-1	many	TGCAGTGCTAGACCGATGCCCGGGACAGGGGGCCACTACGAGCAGTACTTC	CSARPMPGTGGHYEQYF
TRBD2	TRBJ2-1	TRBV2	few	TGTGCCAGCAGTGAAGAAGGGACTAGCAGAGATGGGCAGTTCTTC	CASSEEGTSRDGQFF
-	TRBJ2-7	TRBV13	few	TGTGCCAGCACAAAGGGGGTTGTGGGCGAGCAGTACTTC	CASTKGVVGEQYF
-	TRBJ2-5	TRBV2	many	TGTGCCAGCAGTGGGATTTGGGAGGCAAGAGAGACCCAGTACTTC	CASSGIWEARETQYF
-	TRBJ2-1	TRBV5-5	-	TGTGCCAGCAGCTTGACAGGGATCTACAATGAGCAGTTCTTC	CASSLTGIYNEQFF
-	TRBJ2-1	TRBV20-1	-	TGCAGTGCCCTGACGCCCGGGACATTCAGCTCCTACAATGAGCAGTTCTTC	CSALTPGTFSSYNEQFF
-	TRBJ1-4	TRBV11-2	few	TGTGCCAGCAGCTTACTAGTGGGAAAACTGTTTTTT	CASSLLVGKLFF
-	TRBJ1-1	TRBV6-1	once	TGTGCCAGCAGCCACGATCTGAACACTGAAGCTTTCTTT	CASSHDLNTEAFF
-	TRBJ2-5	TRBV6-1	few	TGTGCCAGCAGTGTAGGCGGAGAGGAGACCCAGTACTTC	CASSVGGEETQYF
-	TRBJ1-5	TRBV5-1	-	TGCGCCAGCAGCTTGGCGCCGGACACCAATCAGCCCCAGCATTTT	CASSLAPDTNQPQHF
-	TRBJ2-2	TRBV20-1	-	TGCAGTGCTAGAGAGTTGGGTCAGGGGTTCAACACCGGGGAGCTGTTTTTT	CSARELGQGFNTGELFF
TRBD1	TRBJ1-5	TRBV2	few	TGTGCCAGCAAGGGTGTAGGGACAGCGCCCCAGCATTTT	CASKGVGTAPQHF
-	TRBJ2-7	TRBV7-9	few	TGTGCCAGCAGCTACCAATACTACGAGCAGTACTTC	CASSYQYYEQYF
-	TRBJ1-1	TRBV7-8	many	TGTGCCAGCAGCCGGATCGAATCCACTGAAGCTTTCTTT	CASSRIESTEAFF
-	TRBJ1-1	TRBV28	many	TGTGCCAGCAGTGAGGGATCCACTGAAGCTTTCTTT	CASSEGSTEAFF
-	TRBJ2-1	TRBV3-1	-	TGTGCCAGCAGCCAAGGACAAAATTACAATGAGCAGTTCTTC	CASSQGQNYNEQFF
-	TRBJ1-2	TRBV24-1	many	TGTGCCACCAGTGATTTATCCTATGGCTACACCTTC	CATSDLSYGYTF
-	TRBJ2-1	TRBV28	few	TGTGCCAGCAGTTCAAGTGACAGGTACAATGAGCAGTTCTTC	CASSSSDRYNEQFF
-	TRBJ2-1	TRBV28	few	TGTGCCAGCAGAACTAGGGAGGGGACACTTGAATACAATGAGCAGTTCTTC	CASRTREGTLEYNEQFF
-	TRBJ2-7	TRBV2	many	TGTGCCAGCAGTGACCCCCGGGGGCTCTACGAGCAGTACTTC	CASSDPRGLYEQYF